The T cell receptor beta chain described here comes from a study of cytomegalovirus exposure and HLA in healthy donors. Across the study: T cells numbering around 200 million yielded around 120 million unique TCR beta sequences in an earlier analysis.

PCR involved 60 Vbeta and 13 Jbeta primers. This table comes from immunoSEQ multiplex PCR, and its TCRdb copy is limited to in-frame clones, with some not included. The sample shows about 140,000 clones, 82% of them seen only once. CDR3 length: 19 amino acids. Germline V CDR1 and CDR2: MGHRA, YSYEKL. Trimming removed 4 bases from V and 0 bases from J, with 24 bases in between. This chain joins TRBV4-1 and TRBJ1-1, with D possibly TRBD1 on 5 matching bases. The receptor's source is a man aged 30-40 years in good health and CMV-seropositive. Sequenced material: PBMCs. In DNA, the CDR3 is TGCGCCAGCAGCCTTAGATATGGCAGGGCTAATACGATGAACACTGAAGCTTTCTTT. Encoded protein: CASSLRYGRANTMNTEAFF.